This T cell receptor (beta chain) was retrieved from a study of T cells after yellow fever vaccination. Looking at the study overall: Fractions of limited cellularity were prepared by means of SMART-Seq v4 Ultra Low Input.

This clonotype was counted between two and nine times. As yet, its antigen is unknown. MiXCR, run by TCRdb on the 5' RACE reads, gives a single entry per CDR3 protein. Altogether about 320,000 distinct CDR3 sequences are present, approximately 11% being singletons, with the ten largest covering 3% to 3.5%. The study, taken as a whole, reports: The booster response re-showed most primary clones: around 96% CD4, around 85% CD8.

Sequenced material: CD4+ T cells sorted from PBMCs, taken 45 days after the yellow fever booster vaccination. The receptor comes from a man aged 18 to 35 who received the YFV17D yellow fever vaccine.

The CDR3, as DNA: TGCAGTGCCCCTAGAGGTTTAGATTCACCCCTCCACTTT. This encodes CSAPRGLDSPLHF. This rearrangement joins TRBV20-1 to TRBJ1-6; D is ambiguous. The CDR3 is made up of 13 amino acids. Germline V gene data show CDR1 as DFQATT and CDR2 as SNEGSKA (reference sequence). V was trimmed by 6 bases and J by 8 bases, leaving 14 bases between them.